The 14 T cell receptor beta chains below were found in one sample sequenced in a study of vaccination and CD4 T cells after COVID-19. The antigens of these receptors remain unknown. The study sequenced cultured CD4+ T cell DNA using the Oncomine TCR Beta short-read assay. TCRdb reprocessed the PCR reads with MiXCR, giving one entry per CDR3 protein. The sample lists several thousand distinct CDR3 sequences; approximately 32% were seen once. Treatment specified: roughly 10-day PBMC culture with coronavirus spike peptide pools or control peptides (ViraFEST assay). An unexposed donor provided the CD4+ T cells, which were collected before the COVID-19 pandemic (2011-2018). Sequencing was performed on CD4+ T cells from blood, cultured in vitro. Source of these receptors: a human donor in good health.

The chain joins TRBV19 to TRBJ1-5, with 12 bases lining up with TRBD1. There are 14 residues in the CDR3. With 8 bases clipped from V and 6 bases from J, the junction kept 5 bases outside the gene matches. The V gene's germline CDR1 is LNHDA and CDR2 SQIVND (reference sequence). The CDR3 loop is CASSGTGGGQPQHF. CDR3 sequence (DNA): TGTGCCAGTTCCGGGACAGGGGGCGGTCAGCCCCAGCATTTT.

The CDR3 nucleotides read TGCGCCAGCAGCTTGGAGGGACACACTGAAGCTTTCTTT. Amino acids: CASSLEGHTEAFF. V and J are TRBV5-1 and TRBJ1-1; maybe TRBD1 (5 bases). V lost 0 bases, J lost 3 bases, and 6 bases lay in between. Germline CDR1 SGHRS, CDR2 YFSETQ. CDR3 size: 13 residues.

This clonotype was counted a single time. V and J are TRBV7-8 and TRBJ2-2, with 8 bases fitting TRBD1. J gave up 5 bases and V 3 bases, and 2 bases lay outside the gene matches. CDR1 and CDR2 from the germline V gene are SGHVS and FQNEAQ. The CDR3 consists of 14 residues. The CDR3 reads CASSFQGATGELFF. CDR3 nucleotide sequence: TGTGCCAGCAGCTTCCAGGGGGCAACCGGGGAGCTGTTTTTT.

The rearrangement uses TRBV18 and TRBJ1-1; possibly TRBD1 for D (5 bases). Trimming cost V 1 base and J 0 bases, with 15 bases left between them. Germline CDR1 and CDR2: KGHSH and LQKENI. The CDR3 runs to 17 residues. The CDR3 spells CASSPLHYGGVNTEAFF. CDR3 coding DNA: TGTGCCAGCTCACCACTTCATTACGGGGGGGTGAACACTGAAGCTTTCTTT.

This rearrangement joins TRBV30 to TRBJ1-2; D is unclear. V was pared by 2 bases and J by 0 bases, with 10 bases between. Looked up from germline, CDR1 is GTSNPN and CDR2 is SVGIG (reference sequence). The CDR3 totals 14 residues. As DNA, the CDR3 is TGTGCCTGGAGTTTCGGGGTAGCTAACTATGGCTACACCTTC. It translates to CAWSFGVANYGYTF.

This clonotype was counted only a few times. The chain has TRBV6-1 and TRBJ1-5; D is uncertain. Germline V gene data show CDR1 as MNHNS and CDR2 as SASEGT. This CDR3 comprises 14 residues. V lost 3 bases and J lost 4, with 10 bases in between. The CDR3 nucleotides are TGTGCCAGCAGTGACCTGGTCTTTAATCAGCCCCAGCATTTT. Its translation is CASSDLVFNQPQHF.

This clonotype has only a few counts. This chain uses TRBV6-1 with TRBJ2-7, with 8 nucleotides matching TRBD1. Germline V CDR1 and CDR2: MNHNS, SASEGT. The CDR3 is made up of 15 amino acids. V lost 6 bases to trimming and J lost 0 bases; unmatched junction nucleotides: 7. The CDR3 DNA reads TGTGCCAGCAGCGGCCGGGACAGGTCCTCCTACGAGCAGTACTTC. Amino acids: CASSGRDRSSYEQYF.

The CDR3 coding sequence is TGTGCCAGCAGCCCTTCTAACGGGGGAAGCACAGATACGCAGTATTTT. Protein sequence: CASSPSNGGSTDTQYF. The genes are TRBV7-3 and TRBJ2-3, with D possibly matching TRBD2 (6 bases). V was clipped by 5 bases and J by 0 bases, with 15 bases between them. The CDR3 runs to 16 residues. Germline V CDR1 and CDR2: SGHTA, FQGTGA.

V and J are TRBV7-2 and TRBJ1-5; weak D call: TRBD1 (6 bases). CDR3 size: 16 residues. Trimming removed 0 bases at V and 3 bases at J, with 12 bases between. The germline gives CDR1 SGHTA, CDR2 FQGNSA. CDR3 nucleotide sequence: TGTGCCAGCAGCTTAGCCGGGGCAGGGGTCAATCAGCCCCAGCATTTT. This translates into CASSLAGAGVNQPQHF.

V is TRBV5-6 and J is TRBJ1-1, with a tentative D call TRBD1 (6 bases). The CDR3 runs 12 residues. The V and J ends lost 3 bases and 9 bases respectively, with 12 bases between them. The germline CDR1 and CDR2 sequences are SGHDT and YYEEEE. CDR3 protein: CASSYYTGKAFF. The CDR3 bases are TGTGCCAGCAGCTACTATACAGGGAAAGCTTTCTTT.

The rearrangement uses TRBV20-1 and TRBJ2-5; a possible D gene is TRBD2 (6 bases). This CDR3 region has 13 residues. The germline V gene has CDR1 DFQATT and CDR2 SNEGSKA (reference sequence). The germline V and J ends were trimmed by 6 bases and 5 bases, with 16 bases remaining between them. The CDR3 DNA reads TGCAGTGCGCGGGGAAATCACGGGGAGACCCAGTACTTC. Translated, it gives CSARGNHGETQYF.

The rearrangement links TRBV29-1 to TRBJ2-2; D call uncertain. V lost 5 bases and J lost 3, with 13 bases in between. The CDR3 runs to 14 residues. The germline gives CDR1 SQVTM, CDR2 ANQGSEA. Here the CDR3 DNA reads TGCAGCGTTAGAGAACAGCAGGACACCGGGGAGCTGTTTTTT. Its translation: CSVREQQDTGELFF.

The chain combines TRBV20-1 with TRBJ1-2; 7 bases map to TRBD1. This CDR3 comprises 11 residues. Losses at the gene ends were 4 bases for V and 7 bases for J; bases not matched to a gene: 3. CDR1 DFQATT and CDR2 SNEGSKA come from the germline V gene (reference sequence). In DNA, the CDR3 is TGCAGTGCTAAACAGGGGAGTGGCTACACCTTC. The encoded protein is CSAKQGSGYTF.

The chain couples TRBV7-9 to TRBJ2-1, with D hard to call. The germline CDR1 and CDR2 sequences are SEHNR and FQNEAQ (reference sequence). This CDR3 has 14 residues. Trimming pared 3 bases from V and 6 bases from J, leaving 12 bases between. CDR3 protein: CASSFPPGINEQFF. The CDR3 DNA sequence: TGTGCCAGCAGCTTCCCACCCGGTATCAATGAGCAGTTCTTC.